This TCR beta chain was captured in a study of chemoradiotherapy in HPV16-positive cancers. Turning to the study itself: Functional T-cell assays on two HPV16-positive patients' cells defined candidate HPV-specific clones and common TCR motifs.

Method: immunoSEQ multiplex PCR; TCRdb's copy keeps in-frame clones and lacks some. The sample records under 8,500 clones, 60% to 80% being singletons. Findings and caveats of the study: Candidate HPV-specific clones and E7-related TCR motifs grew in tumor during treatment. The functional HPV-specific definition rests on just two HPV16-positive patients. Better recurrence-free survival went with HPV-responsive T-cell expansion in HPV16-positive patients.

Germline loops: CDR1 SGHTA, CDR2 FQGNSA. The CDR3 consists of 15 residues. V gave up 5 bases and J gave up 4 bases, with 15 bases separating them. Note on this clone: Its target is unknown.

Sampling was conducted from a patient who underwent chemoradiotherapy. The TCR was taken from a human donor with HPV-associated anogenital cancer. V is TRBV7-2 and J is TRBJ1-3; D may be TRBD1 (6 bases). The CDR3 DNA sequence: TGTGCCAGCAGCCAACGGGGGGCGCAGGGAAACACCATATATTTT. Translation gives CASSQRGAQGNTIYF.